The sequence of this TCR beta chain was determined in a study of T cell repertoires in cytomegalovirus infection. From the reads, TCRdb called clonotypes with MiXCR, one entry per CDR3 protein. The table includes roughly 310,000 distinct CDR3 sequences, roughly a sixth detected once. Trimming took 1 base from V and 3 from J, leaving 12 bases between them. The CDR3 runs to 15 residues. Study-wide results and limits: Clonotypes of TCR beta that were HLA-C-restricted and CMV-specific dominated the ex vivo response. People with CMV and the relevant HLA were identified by cumulative public TCR beta family frequency.

Worth noting for this clonotype: Its specificity is unknown.

The sample comprised PBMCs. This chain links TRBV12-3 or TRBV12-4 with TRBJ1-1; no reliable D call. The receptor was isolated from a human donor in good health (CMV status not recorded). Some clones in this sample may be carry-over from other donors' samples. CDR3 amino acids: CASSLVLFSDTEAFF. CDR3 coding DNA: TGTGCCAGCAGTTTAGTCCTCTTTAGCGACACTGAAGCTTTCTTT.